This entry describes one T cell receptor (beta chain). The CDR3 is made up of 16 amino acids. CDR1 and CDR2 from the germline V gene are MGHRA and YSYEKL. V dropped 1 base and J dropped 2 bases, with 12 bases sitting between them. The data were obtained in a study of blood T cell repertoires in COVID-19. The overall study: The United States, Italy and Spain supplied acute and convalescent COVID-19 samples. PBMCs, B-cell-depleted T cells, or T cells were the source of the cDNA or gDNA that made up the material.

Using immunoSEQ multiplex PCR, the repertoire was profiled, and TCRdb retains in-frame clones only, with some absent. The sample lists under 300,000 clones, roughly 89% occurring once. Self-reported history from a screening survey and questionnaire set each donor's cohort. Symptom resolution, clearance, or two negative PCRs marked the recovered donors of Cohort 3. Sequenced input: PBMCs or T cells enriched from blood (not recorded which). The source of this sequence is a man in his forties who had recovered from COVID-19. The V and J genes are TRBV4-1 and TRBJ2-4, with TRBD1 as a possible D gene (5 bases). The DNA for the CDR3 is TGCGCCAGCAGCCAAGTCCCGACAGTTTCCAAAAACATTCAGTACTTC. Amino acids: CASSQVPTVSKNIQYF.